Below, 2 T cell receptor beta chains from the same sample are listed, as sequenced in a study of blood T cell repertoires in COVID-19. Here immunoSEQ multiplex PCR was the method, and the copy in TCRdb shows in-frame clones only, minus some. Of about 400,000 clones listed, about 90% are singletons. The sample comprised PBMCs or T cells enriched from blood (not recorded which). Receptors were obtained from a woman aged 30 to 39 who had recovered from COVID-19.

This clone was recorded once. The junction departs from germline at one end; a sequencing error may be responsible. The chain joins TRBV5-4 to TRBJ2-5; D tentatively fits TRBD1 or TRBD2 (7 bases each). The germline V gene has CDR1 SGHNT and CDR2 YYREEE (reference sequence). The CDR3 has 15 residues. The CDR3 protein is CATSGKTGQQETQYF. The DNA for the CDR3 is TGTGCCACCAGCGGGAAGACAGGGCAGCAAGAGACCCAGTACTTC.

This clone has more than one count but fewer than ten. The chain recombines TRBV19 with TRBJ2-5; a weak D match, TRBD1 (5 bases). Germline V lookup: CDR1 LNHDA, CDR2 SQIVND (reference sequence). Trimming removed 3 bases from V and 5 bases from J, with 19 bases in between. There are 16 residues in the CDR3. The CDR3 region has the DNA TGTGCCAGTAGTATTAGGGGCGAAGGTTTCCGCGAGACCCAGTACTTC. Residues: CASSIRGEGFRETQYF.